This T cell receptor (beta chain) derives from a study of blood T cells in healthy people across ages. The CDR3 totals 13 residues. V was trimmed by 5 bases and J by 6 bases, leaving 14 bases between them. Per the germline V gene, CDR1 is SQVTM and CDR2 is ANQGSEA. Sample-barcoded 5' priming and a J-beta primer mix drove a second PCR of roughly 6 to 12 cycles. TCRdb re-derived calls from the 5' RACE reads in MiXCR, one entry per CDR3 protein. The top ten hold 30% to 40% of the sample, which has hundreds of thousands of distinct CDR3 sequences, about 53% seen once. The TCR comes from a man between 60 and 75 years old in good health. The chain uses TRBV29-1 and TRBJ1-5, with D possibly being TRBD1 (6 bases). Sequencing was performed on blood. CDR3 in amino acids: CSVSTGSGQPQHF. The CDR3 DNA reads TGCAGCGTTTCTACAGGGTCCGGTCAGCCCCAGCATTTT.